The clone carrying this T cell receptor (beta chain) was seen a few times. The data stem from a study of blood T cell repertoires in COVID-19. Across the whole study: Nucleic acid was either cDNA or gDNA, and it came from T cells, B-cell-depleted T cells, or PBMCs.

Unmatched junction bases numbered 10, after V lost 2 bases and J lost 8 bases. Germline CDR1 is SGHDT and CDR2 is YYEEEE. This CDR3 spans 15 amino acids. Original handling: Estimation of nucleated cell counts relied on the amplification of reference gene primers. Using immunoSEQ multiplex PCR, the repertoire was profiled, and TCRdb retains in-frame clones only, with some absent. Clone size and the V and J calls come from that table; the DNA yielded D and trimming. The sample contains 200,000 to 250,000 clones, over 75% of which appear only once. This sequence originates from an older man with acute or convalescent COVID-19. Sequenced sample: peripheral blood. This chain connects TRBV5-6 to TRBJ1-2, with 9 bases identical to TRBD1. CDR3 sequence reads: CASSLPGQGAGGYTF. The CDR3 bases are TGTGCCAGCAGCTTACCGGGACAGGGAGCTGGGGGCTACACCTTC.